Described below is a single T cell receptor beta chain sequence and its context. What it recognizes is unknown. The sample comes from a study of OX40 agonist ivuxolimab in advanced cancers. Study as a whole: With ivuxolimab, an agonistic anti-OX40 (CD134) antibody, patients were treated.

The data were produced by immunoSEQ multiplex PCR, yet TCRdb's version contains in-frame clones alone and is incomplete. The sample has 15,000 or so clones, about 90% seen once. Regarding the study as a whole: Near-lowest levels of clonal expansion characterized partial responders at 0.1-3.0 mg/kg.

Source: CD4+ or CD8+ T cells sorted from blood, taken in a trial of the OX40 agonist ivuxolimab. This TCR came from an adult with an advanced solid tumor such as melanoma, head and neck, liver or kidney cancer.

The CDR3: CAWSVFVWDTGGEQFF. In DNA form, the CDR3 reads TGTGCCTGGAGTGTGTTTGTCTGGGACACCGGGGGCGAGCAGTTCTTC. The V and J genes are TRBV30 and TRBJ2-1, with D possibly being TRBD1 or TRBD2 (6 bases each). The length of the CDR3 is 16 residues. Trimming shortened V by 0 bases and J by 10 bases, and 22 bases separated the two germline ends. Germline CDR1 GTSNPN, CDR2 SVGIG (reference sequence).